The TCR beta chain under discussion was sequenced for a study of T cell repertoires in cytomegalovirus infection. Study-level information: CMV infection plus the matching HLA type was flagged by public TCR beta signatures. Study outcomes and limitations: Individuals carrying CMV plus the relevant HLA were identified by cumulative frequency of public TCR beta families. HLA-C-restricted CMV-specific TCR beta clonotypes prevailed in the ex vivo response.

Germline CDR1 is LNHDA and CDR2 is SQIVND (reference sequence). This CDR3 has 14 amino acids. Deletions cut 8 bases from V and 6 bases from J, with 17 bases between. Note on this clonotype: Its antigen is undetermined.

TCRdb re-called the reads with MiXCR, one entry per CDR3 protein. This table holds some 600,000 distinct CDR3 sequences, approximately 25% found once. The sample was CD8+ T cells from PBMCs. The sequence derives from a human donor in good health (CMV status not recorded). Some clones in this sample may be carry-over from other donors' samples. This chain connects TRBV19 to TRBJ2-1; D remains ambiguous. The CDR3: CASGAALALNEQFF. DNA for the CDR3: TGTGCCAGTGGCGCAGCTCTCGCCCTCAATGAGCAGTTCTTC. The variable domain in full, with the rest retrieved from reference TRBV19 and TRBJ2-1, is DGGITQSPKYLFRKEGQNVTLSCEQNLNHDAMYWYRQDPGQGLRLIYYSQIVNDFQKGDIAEGYSVSREKKESFPLTVTSAQKNPTAFYLCASGAALALNEQFFGPGTRLTVL.